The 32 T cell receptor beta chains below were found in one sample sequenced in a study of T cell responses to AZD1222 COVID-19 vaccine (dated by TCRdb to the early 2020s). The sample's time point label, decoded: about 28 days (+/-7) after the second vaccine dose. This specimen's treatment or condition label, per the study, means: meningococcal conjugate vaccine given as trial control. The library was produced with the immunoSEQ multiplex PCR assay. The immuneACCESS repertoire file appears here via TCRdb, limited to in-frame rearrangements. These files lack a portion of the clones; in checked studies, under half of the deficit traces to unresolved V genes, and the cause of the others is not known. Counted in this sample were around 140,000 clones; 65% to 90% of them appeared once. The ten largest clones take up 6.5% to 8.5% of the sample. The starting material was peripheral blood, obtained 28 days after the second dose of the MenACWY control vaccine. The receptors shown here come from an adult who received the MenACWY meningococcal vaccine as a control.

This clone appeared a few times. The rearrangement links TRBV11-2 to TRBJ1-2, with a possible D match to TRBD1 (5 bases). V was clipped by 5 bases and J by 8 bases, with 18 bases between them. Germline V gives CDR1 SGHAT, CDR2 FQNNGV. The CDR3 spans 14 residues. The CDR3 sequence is CASSGLRGFGGYTF. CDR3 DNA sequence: TGTGCCAGCAGCGGACTGAGGGGTTTTGGGGGCTACACCTTC. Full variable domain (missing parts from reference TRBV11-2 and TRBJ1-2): EAGVAQSPRYKIIEKRQSVAFWCNPISGHATLYWYQQILGQGPKLLIQFQNNGVVDDSQLPKDRFSAERLKGVDSTLKIQPAKLEDSAVYLCASSGLRGFGGYTFGSGTRLTVV.

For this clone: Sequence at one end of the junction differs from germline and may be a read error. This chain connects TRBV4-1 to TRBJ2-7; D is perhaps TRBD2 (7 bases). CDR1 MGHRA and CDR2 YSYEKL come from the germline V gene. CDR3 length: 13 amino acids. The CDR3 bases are TGCGCCAGCAGTCAAGGGGGGGATTACGAGCAGTACTTC. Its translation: CASSQGGDYEQYF.

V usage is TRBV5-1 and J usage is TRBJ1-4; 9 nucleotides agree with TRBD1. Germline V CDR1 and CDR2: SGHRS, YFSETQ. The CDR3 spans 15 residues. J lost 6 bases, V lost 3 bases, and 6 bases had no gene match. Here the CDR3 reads CASSSTGGPDEKLFF. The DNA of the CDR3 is TGCGCCAGCAGCTCAACAGGGGGCCCCGATGAAAAACTGTTTTTT.

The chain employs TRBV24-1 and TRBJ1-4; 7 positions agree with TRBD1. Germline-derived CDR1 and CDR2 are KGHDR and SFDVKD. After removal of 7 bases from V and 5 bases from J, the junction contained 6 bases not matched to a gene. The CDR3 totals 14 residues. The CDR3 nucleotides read TGTGCCACCAGCACCGGGACAGTGAATGAAAAACTGTTTTTT. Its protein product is CATSTGTVNEKLFF.

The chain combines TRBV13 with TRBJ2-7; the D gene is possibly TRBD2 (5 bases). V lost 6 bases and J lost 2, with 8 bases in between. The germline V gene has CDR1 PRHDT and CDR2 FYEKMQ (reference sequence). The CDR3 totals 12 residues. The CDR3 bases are TGTGCCAGCAGAGGAGGTGCCTACGAGCAGTACTTC. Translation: CASRGGAYEQYF.

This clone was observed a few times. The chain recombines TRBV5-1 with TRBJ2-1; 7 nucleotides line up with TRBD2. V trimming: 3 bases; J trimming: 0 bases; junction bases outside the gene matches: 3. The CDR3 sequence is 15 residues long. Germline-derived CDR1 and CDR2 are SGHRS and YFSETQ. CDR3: CASSWDYRSYNEQFF. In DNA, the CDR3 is TGCGCCAGCAGCTGGGACTACCGCTCCTACAATGAGCAGTTCTTC.

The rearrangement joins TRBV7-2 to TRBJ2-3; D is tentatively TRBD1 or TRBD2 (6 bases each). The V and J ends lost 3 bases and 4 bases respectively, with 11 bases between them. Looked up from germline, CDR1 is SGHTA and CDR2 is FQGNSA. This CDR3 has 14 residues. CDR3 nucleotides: TGTGCCAGCAGCTTTCGTGGGGGGCCAGATACGCAGTATTTT. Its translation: CASSFRGGPDTQYF.

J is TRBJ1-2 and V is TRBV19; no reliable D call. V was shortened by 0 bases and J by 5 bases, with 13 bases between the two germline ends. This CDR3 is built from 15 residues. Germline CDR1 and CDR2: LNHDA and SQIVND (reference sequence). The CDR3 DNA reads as TGTGCCAGTAGTATAGACTCCGGGATTAGGTATGGCTACACCTTC. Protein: CASSIDSGIRYGYTF.

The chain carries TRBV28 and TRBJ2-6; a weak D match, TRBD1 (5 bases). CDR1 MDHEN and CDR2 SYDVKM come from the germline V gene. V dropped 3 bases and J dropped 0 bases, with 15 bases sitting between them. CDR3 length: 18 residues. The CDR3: CASSFFPGMSSGANVLTF. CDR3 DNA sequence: TGTGCCAGCAGTTTCTTCCCAGGGATGAGCTCTGGGGCCAACGTCCTGACTTTC.

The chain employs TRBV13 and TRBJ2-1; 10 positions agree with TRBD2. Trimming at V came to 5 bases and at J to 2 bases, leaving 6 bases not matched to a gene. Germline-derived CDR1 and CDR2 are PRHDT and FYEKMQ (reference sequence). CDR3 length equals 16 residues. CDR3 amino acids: CASSPVSGRAYNEQFF. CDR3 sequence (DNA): TGTGCCAGCAGCCCCGTGAGCGGGAGGGCCTACAATGAGCAGTTCTTC. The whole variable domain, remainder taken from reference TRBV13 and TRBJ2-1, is AAGVIQSPRHLIKEKRETATLKCYPIPRHDTVYWYQQGPGQDPQFLISFYEKMQSDKGSIPDRFSAQQFSDYHSELNMSSLELGDSALYFCASSPVSGRAYNEQFFGPGTRLTVL.

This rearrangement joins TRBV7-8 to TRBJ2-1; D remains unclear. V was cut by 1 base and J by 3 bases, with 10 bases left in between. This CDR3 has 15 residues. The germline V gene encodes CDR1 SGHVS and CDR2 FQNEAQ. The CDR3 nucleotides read TGTGCCAGCAGCTTAGGTTCCCAATTCTACAATGAGCAGTTCTTC. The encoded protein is CASSLGSQFYNEQFF.

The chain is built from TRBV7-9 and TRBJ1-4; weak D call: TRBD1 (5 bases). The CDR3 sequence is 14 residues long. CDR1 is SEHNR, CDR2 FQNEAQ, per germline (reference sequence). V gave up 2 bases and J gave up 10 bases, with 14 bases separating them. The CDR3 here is CASSLMGPNRKLFF. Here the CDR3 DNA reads TGTGCCAGCAGCTTAATGGGACCGAATCGAAAACTGTTTTTT. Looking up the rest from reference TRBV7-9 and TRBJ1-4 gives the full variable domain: DTGVSQNPRHKITKRGQNVTFRCDPISEHNRLYWYRQTLGQGPEFLTYFQNEAQLEKSRLLSDRFSAERPKGSFSTLEIQRTEQGDSAMYLCASSLMGPNRKLFFGSGTQLSVL.

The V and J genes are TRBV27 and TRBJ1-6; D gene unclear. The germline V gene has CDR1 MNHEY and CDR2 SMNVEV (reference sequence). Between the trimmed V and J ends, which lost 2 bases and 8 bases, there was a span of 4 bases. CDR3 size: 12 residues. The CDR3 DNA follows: TGTGCCAGCAGTTTAGGGTATTCACCCCTCCACTTT. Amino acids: CASSLGYSPLHF.

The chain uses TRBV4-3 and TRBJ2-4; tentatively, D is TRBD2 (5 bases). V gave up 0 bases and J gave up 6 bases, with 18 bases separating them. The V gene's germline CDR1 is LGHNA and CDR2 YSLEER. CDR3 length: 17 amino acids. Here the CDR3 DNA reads TGCGCCAGCAGCCAAGATGAGGTTGGGCTAGCAGCAAACATTCAGTACTTC. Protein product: CASSQDEVGLAANIQYF.

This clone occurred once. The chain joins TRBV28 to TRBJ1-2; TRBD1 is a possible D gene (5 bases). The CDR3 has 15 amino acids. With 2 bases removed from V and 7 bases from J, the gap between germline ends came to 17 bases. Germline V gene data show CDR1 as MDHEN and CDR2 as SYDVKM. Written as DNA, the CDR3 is TGTGCCAGCAGTTTAATGCGAGGGGCTCTATCTGGCTACACCTTC. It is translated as CASSLMRGALSGYTF.

CDR3 region: CSAQSTDTQYF. The CDR3 nucleotides are TGCAGTGCCCAGAGCACAGATACGCAGTATTTT. The V and J genes are TRBV20-1 and TRBJ2-3; no clear D gene. The CDR3 covers 11 residues. The germline gives CDR1 DFQATT, CDR2 SNEGSKA (reference sequence). The germline V and J ends were trimmed by 6 bases and 0 bases, with 4 bases remaining between them.

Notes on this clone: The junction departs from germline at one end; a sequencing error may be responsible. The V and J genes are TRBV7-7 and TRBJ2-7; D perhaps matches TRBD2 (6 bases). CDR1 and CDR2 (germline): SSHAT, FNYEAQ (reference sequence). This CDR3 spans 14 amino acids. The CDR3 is CASSSGTGAAEQYF. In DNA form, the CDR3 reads TGTGCTAGCAGCTCCGGGACGGGAGCGGCCGAGCAGTACTTC.

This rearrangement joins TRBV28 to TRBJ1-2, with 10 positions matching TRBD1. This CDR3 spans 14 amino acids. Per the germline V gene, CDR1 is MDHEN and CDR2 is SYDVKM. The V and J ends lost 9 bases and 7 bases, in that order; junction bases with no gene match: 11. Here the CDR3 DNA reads TGTGCCAGATTCTCCGGGACAGGGGTCGGTGGCTACACCTTC. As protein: CARFSGTGVGGYTF.

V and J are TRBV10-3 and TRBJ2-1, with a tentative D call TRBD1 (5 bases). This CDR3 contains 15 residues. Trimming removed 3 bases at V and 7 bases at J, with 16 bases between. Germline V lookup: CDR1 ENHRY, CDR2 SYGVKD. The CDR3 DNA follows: TGTGCCATCAGTGATGGTCAGGGAAGTCGGAATGAGCAGTTCTTC. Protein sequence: CAISDGQGSRNEQFF.

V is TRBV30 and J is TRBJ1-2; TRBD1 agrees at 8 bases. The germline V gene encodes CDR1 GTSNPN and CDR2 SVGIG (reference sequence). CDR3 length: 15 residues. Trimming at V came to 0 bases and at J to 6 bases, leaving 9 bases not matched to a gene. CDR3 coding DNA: TGTGCCTGGAGTGTAGGGACAGGACTAAGGGATGGCTACACCTTC. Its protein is CAWSVGTGLRDGYTF.

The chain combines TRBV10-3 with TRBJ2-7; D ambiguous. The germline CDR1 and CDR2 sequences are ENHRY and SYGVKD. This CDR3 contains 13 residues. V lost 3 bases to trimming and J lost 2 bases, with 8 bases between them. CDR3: CAISERAPYEQYF. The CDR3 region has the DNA TGTGCCATCAGTGAACGGGCCCCCTACGAGCAGTACTTC.

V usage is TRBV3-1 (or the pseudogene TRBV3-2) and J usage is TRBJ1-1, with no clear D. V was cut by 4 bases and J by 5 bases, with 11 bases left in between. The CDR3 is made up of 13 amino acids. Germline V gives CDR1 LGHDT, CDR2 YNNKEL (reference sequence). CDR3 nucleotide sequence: TGTGCCAGCAGCCTGCCCCCCTGGACTGAAGCTTTCTTT. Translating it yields CASSLPPWTEAFF.

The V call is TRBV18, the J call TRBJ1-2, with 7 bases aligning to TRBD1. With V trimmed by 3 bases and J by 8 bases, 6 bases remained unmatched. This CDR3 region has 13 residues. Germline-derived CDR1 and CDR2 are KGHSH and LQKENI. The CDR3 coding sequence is TGTGCCAGCTCACCGGGACAGCAGACAGGCTACACCTTC. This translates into CASSPGQQTGYTF.

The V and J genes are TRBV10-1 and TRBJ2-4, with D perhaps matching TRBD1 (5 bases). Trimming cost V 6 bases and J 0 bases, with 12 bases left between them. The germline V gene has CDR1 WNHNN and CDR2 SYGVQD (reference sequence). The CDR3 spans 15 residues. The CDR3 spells CASSPPGIAKNIQYF. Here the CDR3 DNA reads TGCGCCAGCAGCCCACCAGGGATAGCCAAAAACATTCAGTACTTC.

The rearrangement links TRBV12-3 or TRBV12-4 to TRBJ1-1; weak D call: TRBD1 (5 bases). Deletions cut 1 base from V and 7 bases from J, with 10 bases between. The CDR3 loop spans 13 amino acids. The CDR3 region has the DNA TGTGCCAGCAGTTTAGGGCGGGGGATTGAAGCTTTCTTT. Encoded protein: CASSLGRGIEAFF.

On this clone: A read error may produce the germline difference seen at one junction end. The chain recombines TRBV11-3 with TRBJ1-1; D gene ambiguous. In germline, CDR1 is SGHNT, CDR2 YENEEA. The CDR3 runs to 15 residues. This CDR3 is CASSVDARVGTEAFF. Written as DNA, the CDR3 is TGTGCCAGCAGCGTAGACGCTCGGGTCGGCACTGAAGCTTTCTTT.

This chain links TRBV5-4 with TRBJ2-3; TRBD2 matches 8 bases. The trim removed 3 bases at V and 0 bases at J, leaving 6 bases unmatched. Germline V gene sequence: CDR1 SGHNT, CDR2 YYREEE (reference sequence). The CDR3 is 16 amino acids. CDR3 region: CASSSDGGASTDTQYF. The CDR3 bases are TGTGCCAGCAGCTCCGACGGGGGGGCCAGCACAGATACGCAGTATTTT.

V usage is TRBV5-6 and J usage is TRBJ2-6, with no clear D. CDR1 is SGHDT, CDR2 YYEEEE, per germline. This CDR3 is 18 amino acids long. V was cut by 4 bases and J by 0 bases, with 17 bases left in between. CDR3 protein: CASSRGTETYSGANVLTF. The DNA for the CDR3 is TGTGCCAGCAGCCGAGGAACAGAGACCTACTCTGGGGCCAACGTCCTGACTTTC.

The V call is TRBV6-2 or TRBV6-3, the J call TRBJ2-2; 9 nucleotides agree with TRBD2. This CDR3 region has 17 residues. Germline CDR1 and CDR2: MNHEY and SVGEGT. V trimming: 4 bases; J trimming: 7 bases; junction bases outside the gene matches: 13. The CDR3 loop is CASSFTLAGVLVGELFF. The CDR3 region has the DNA TGTGCCAGCAGTTTTACATTAGCGGGAGTACTAGTCGGGGAGCTGTTTTTT.

CDR3 DNA: TGTGCCAGCAGCCTACCGGCGGGTATGAACACTGAAGCTTTCTTT. Protein: CASSLPAGMNTEAFF. The gene calls are TRBV5-4 and TRBJ1-1; D not certain. Trimming left V 4 bases short and J 0 bases short, with 13 bases between. Per the germline V gene, CDR1 is SGHNT and CDR2 is YYREEE (reference sequence). This CDR3 has 15 amino acids.

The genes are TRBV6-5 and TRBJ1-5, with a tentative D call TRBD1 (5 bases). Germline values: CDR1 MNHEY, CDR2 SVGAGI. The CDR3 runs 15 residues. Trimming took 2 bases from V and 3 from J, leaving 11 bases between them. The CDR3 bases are TGTGCCAGCAGTTACCTAGGGGCTACCAATCAGCCCCAGCATTTT. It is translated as CASSYLGATNQPQHF.

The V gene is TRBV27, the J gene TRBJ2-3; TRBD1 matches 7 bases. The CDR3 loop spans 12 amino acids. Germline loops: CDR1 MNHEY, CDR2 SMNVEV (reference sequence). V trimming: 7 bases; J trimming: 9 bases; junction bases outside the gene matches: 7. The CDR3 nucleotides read TGTGCCAGCAAGACGACAGGGCCAACGCAGTATTTT. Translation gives CASKTTGPTQYF.